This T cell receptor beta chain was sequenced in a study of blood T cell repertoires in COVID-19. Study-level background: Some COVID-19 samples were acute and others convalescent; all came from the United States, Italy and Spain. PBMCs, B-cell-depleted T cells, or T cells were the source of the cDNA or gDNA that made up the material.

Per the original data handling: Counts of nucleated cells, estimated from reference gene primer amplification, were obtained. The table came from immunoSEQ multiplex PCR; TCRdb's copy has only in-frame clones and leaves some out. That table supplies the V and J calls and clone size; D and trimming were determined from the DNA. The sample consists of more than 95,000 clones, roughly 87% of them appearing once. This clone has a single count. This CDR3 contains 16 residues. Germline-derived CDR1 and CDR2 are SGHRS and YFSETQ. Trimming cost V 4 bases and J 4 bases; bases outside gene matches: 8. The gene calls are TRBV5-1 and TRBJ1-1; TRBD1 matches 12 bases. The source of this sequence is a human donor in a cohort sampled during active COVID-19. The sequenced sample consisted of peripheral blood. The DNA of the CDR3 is TGCGCCAGCAGCCCGGGGACAGGGGGCCGGGGCACTGAAGCTTTCTTT. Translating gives CASSPGTGGRGTEAFF.